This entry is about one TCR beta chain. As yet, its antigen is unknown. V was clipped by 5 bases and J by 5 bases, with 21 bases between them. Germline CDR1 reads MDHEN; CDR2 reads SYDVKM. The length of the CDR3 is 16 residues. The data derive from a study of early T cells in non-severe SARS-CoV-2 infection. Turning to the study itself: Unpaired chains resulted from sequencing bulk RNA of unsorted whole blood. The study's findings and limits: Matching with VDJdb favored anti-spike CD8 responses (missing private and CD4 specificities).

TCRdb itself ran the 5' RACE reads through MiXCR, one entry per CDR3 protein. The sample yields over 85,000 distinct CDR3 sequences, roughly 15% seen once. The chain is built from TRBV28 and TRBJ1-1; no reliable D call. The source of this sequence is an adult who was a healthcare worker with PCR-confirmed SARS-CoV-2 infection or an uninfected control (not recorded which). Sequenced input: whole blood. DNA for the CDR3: TGTGCCAGCAGTGACAATGGACGGTCAAGAGGGACTGAAGCTTTCTTT. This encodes CASSDNGRSRGTEAFF.